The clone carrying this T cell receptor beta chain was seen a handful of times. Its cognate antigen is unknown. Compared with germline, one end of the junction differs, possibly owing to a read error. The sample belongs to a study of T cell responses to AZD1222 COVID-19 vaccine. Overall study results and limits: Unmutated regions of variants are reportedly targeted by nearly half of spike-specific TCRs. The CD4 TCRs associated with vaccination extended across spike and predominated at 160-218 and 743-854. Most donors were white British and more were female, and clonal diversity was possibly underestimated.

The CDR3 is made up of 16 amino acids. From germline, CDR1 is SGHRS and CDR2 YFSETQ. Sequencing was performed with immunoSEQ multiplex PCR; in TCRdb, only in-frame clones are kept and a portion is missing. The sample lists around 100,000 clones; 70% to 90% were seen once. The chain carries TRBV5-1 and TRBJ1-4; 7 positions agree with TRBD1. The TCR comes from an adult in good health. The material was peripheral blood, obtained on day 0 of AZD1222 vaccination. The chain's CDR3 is CASSLNRGPPNEKLFF. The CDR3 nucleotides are TGTGCCAGCAGCTTGAACAGGGGCCCCCCTAATGAAAAACTGTTTTTT.